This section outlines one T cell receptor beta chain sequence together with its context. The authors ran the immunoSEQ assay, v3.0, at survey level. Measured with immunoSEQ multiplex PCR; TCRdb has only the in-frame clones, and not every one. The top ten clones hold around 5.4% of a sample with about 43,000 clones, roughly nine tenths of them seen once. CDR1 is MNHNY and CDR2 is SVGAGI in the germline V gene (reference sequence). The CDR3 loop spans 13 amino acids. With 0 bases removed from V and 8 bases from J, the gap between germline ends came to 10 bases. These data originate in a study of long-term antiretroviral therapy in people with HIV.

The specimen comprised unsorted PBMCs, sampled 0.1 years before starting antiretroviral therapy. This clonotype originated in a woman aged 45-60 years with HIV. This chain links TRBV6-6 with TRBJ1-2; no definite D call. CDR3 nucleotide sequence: TGTGCCAGCAGTTACTCGAGAAGTGGGGGCTACACCTTC. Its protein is CASSYSRSGGYTF.